The 30 T cell receptor beta chains below were found in one sample sequenced in a study of T-cell reconstitution after alpha-beta-depleted transplantation in children (TCRdb year 2016). Receptor libraries were prepared by PCR. The instrument given in TCRdb is Illumina HiSeq 2500. Molecular barcoding was employed in the preparation of TCR libraries, with unique molecular identifiers being used to normalize TCRbeta repertoire quantification. TCRdb handled the public reads itself, with Q25 trimming in fastp and clone calling in MiXCR, and kept productive beta chains. Each record represents a unique CDR3 protein, reported with the most common genes and DNA among its rows. Within this sample are approximately 400,000 distinct CDR3 sequences, with under 20% of them counted one time only. Under 30% of the sample lies in the top ten. Explained via the paper, the treatment or condition label denotes: allogeneic hematopoietic cell transplantation with graft depleted of TCRalphabeta T cells and CD19 B cells.

The sequences come from PBMCs, mostly from graft donor cells, collected 360 days after TCRalphabeta/CD19-depleted stem cell transplant. All receptors come from a boy under two years old who had a stem cell transplant for Wiskott-Aldrich syndrome, so the T cells may come from the graft donor.

This clonotype was picked up a small number of times. This sequence joins TRBV19 and TRBJ1-5, with TRBD1 identical over 7 bases. The junction had 9 bases not matched to a gene; V was cut back by 9 bases and J by 7 bases. CDR1 is LNHDA and CDR2 is SQIVND in the germline V gene (reference sequence). The CDR3 covers 13 residues. Here the CDR3 DNA reads TGTGCCAGCAGTGCAGGGGGAGGGCAGCCCCAGCATTTT. Amino acids: CASSAGGGQPQHF.

This clonotype was counted only a few times. The rearrangement joins TRBV20-1 to TRBJ2-7; 7 nucleotides match TRBD1. The CDR3 is 14 residues long. Per the germline V gene, CDR1 is DFQATT and CDR2 is SNEGSKA (reference sequence). Trimming removed 2 bases from V and 2 bases from J; junction bases left unmatched: 6. This chain's CDR3 is CSARKGQAPYEQYF. CDR3 DNA: TGCAGTGCTAGAAAAGGACAGGCACCCTACGAGCAGTACTTC.

The chain carries TRBV14 and TRBJ2-5, with D tentatively TRBD2 (5 bases). The germline V gene has CDR1 SGHDN and CDR2 FVKESK. V was clipped by 3 bases and J by 12 bases, with 14 bases between them. The CDR3 loop spans 12 amino acids. In DNA, the CDR3 is TGTGCCAGCAGCCAGGATACTAGGCCTAAGTACTTC. Protein product: CASSQDTRPKYF.

In its sample, this clonotype was seen a few times. The genes are TRBV12-3 or TRBV12-4 and TRBJ2-6, with 9 bases lining up with TRBD1. The CDR3 sequence is 18 residues long. After removal of 5 bases from V and 0 bases from J, the junction contained 8 bases not matched to a gene. The CDR3 DNA is TGTGCCAGCAGTCTCGGACAGGGGCTTGGCTCTGGGGCCAACGTCCTGACTTTC. Translated, it gives CASSLGQGLGSGANVLTF.

This chain joins TRBV20-1 and TRBJ2-3; the match to TRBD2 covers 15 bases. This CDR3 has 16 amino acids. CDR1 is DFQATT and CDR2 is SNEGSKA in the germline V gene (reference sequence). V trimming: 6 bases; J trimming: 0 bases; junction bases outside the gene matches: 4. CDR3 DNA sequence: TGCAGTGCACGGACTAGCGGGAGGGCCAGCACAGATACGCAGTATTTT. This translates into CSARTSGRASTDTQYF.

V is TRBV11-2 and J is TRBJ2-2; TRBD1 might be the D (6 bases). V lost 5 bases to trimming and J lost 2 bases, with 21 bases between them. CDR1 and CDR2 from the germline V gene are SGHAT and FQNNGV. The CDR3 spans 18 residues. The CDR3 protein is CASSLWAGQRLNTGELFF. As DNA, the CDR3 is TGTGCCAGCAGCCTATGGGCAGGACAGCGCCTAAACACCGGGGAGCTGTTTTTT.

This clonotype showed up just a few times. The CDR3: CASSPLLGTWNTGELFF. The CDR3 DNA reads TGTGCCAGCAGCCCCTTGTTGGGGACTTGGAACACCGGGGAGCTGTTTTTT. This chain uses TRBV3-1 with TRBJ2-2; possibly TRBD2 for D (6 bases). Trimming pared 4 bases from V and 1 base from J, leaving 16 bases between. The CDR3 has 17 residues. Germline V gene data show CDR1 as LGHDT and CDR2 as YNNKEL (reference sequence).

In the case of this clonotype: The DNA is omitted, as the CDR3 cannot be located on it reliably, and the CDR3 follows TCRdb's listing. Here the CDR3 reads CSVVLRADTQYF. The chain couples TRBV29-1 to TRBJ2-3. The CDR3 has 12 residues if both end residues are counted. The germline gives CDR1 SQVTM, CDR2 ANQGSEA.

This clonotype was recorded many times. This rearrangement joins TRBV10-2 to TRBJ2-1; D gene ambiguous. The CDR3 length is 12 residues. Germline CDR1 and CDR2: WSHSY and SAAADI. Between the trimmed V and J ends, which lost 4 bases and 6 bases, there was a span of 7 bases. The CDR3 is CASSVIVNEQFF. In DNA form, the CDR3 reads TGCGCCAGCAGTGTGATAGTCAATGAGCAGTTCTTC.

The sample holds a few counts of this clonotype. The chain carries TRBV11-2 and TRBJ2-4, with D perhaps matching TRBD2 (5 bases). Trimming removed 4 bases from V and 3 bases from J, with 13 bases in between. The CDR3 loop spans 15 amino acids. Germline V CDR1 and CDR2: SGHAT, FQNNGV. The CDR3 loop reads CASSSSGDGKNIQYF. The CDR3 DNA reads TGTGCCAGCAGCTCCTCCGGGGATGGCAAAAACATTCAGTACTTC. Looking up the rest from reference TRBV11-2 and TRBJ2-4 gives the full variable domain: EAGVAQSPRYKIIEKRQSVAFWCNPISGHATLYWYQQILGQGPKLLIQFQNNGVVDDSQLPKDRFSAERLKGVDSTLKIQPAKLEDSAVYLCASSSSGDGKNIQYFGAGTRLSVL.

The chain is built from TRBV4-3 and TRBJ2-2; 7 bases are shared with TRBD1. Germline CDR1 and CDR2: LGHNA and YSLEER. V was pared by 3 bases and J by 5 bases, with 3 bases of the junction left unmatched. The CDR3 length is 14 residues. CDR3 in amino acids: CASSHLQGTGELFF. The CDR3 nucleotides are TGCGCCAGCAGCCACCTACAGGGGACCGGGGAGCTGTTTTTT.

The genes are TRBV20-1 and TRBJ2-2; 14 positions match TRBD2. Per the germline V gene, CDR1 is DFQATT and CDR2 is SNEGSKA (reference sequence). CDR3 length equals 19 residues. The V segment lost 1 base and the J segment 2 bases; nucleotides outside the gene matches: 9. The CDR3 DNA reads as TGCAGTGCTAGAGGCATACCGGGACTAGCGGGAGCCAACACCGGGGAGCTGTTTTTT. This gives the protein CSARGIPGLAGANTGELFF.

There are a few counts of this clonotype. This chain uses TRBV24-1 with TRBJ2-3; tentative D call: TRBD1 (6 bases). The CDR3 extends over 16 amino acids. V was pared by 4 bases and J by 5 bases, with 18 bases between. Germline lookup yields CDR1 KGHDR and CDR2 SFDVKD. The CDR3 sequence: CATSDSSGGEVDTQYF. In nucleotides, the CDR3 is TGTGCCACCAGTGACTCTTCTGGGGGCGAGGTAGATACGCAGTATTTT.

The chain combines TRBV6-5 with TRBJ2-7; unclear D gene. V was trimmed by 2 bases and J by 11 bases, leaving 10 bases between them. This CDR3 has 11 amino acids. Germline CDR1 and CDR2: MNHEY and SVGAGI. The DNA for the CDR3 is TGTGCCAGCAGTTACCAGGCACTTAAGTACTTC. Protein sequence: CASSYQALKYF.

CDR3 DNA sequence: TGTGCCAGCAGCCGCAGGGTGGTAATATACAATGAGCAGTTCTTC. Translating gives CASSRRVVIYNEQFF. The chain couples TRBV5-6 to TRBJ2-1, with TRBD1 as a possible D gene (5 bases). Germline lookup yields CDR1 SGHDT and CDR2 YYEEEE. The CDR3 runs 15 residues. Trimming removed 4 bases at V and 4 bases at J, with 15 bases between.

This clonotype was detected ten times or more. The V gene is TRBV28, the J gene TRBJ2-7, with D perhaps matching TRBD2 (5 bases). With 1 base removed from V and 4 bases from J, the gap between germline ends came to 17 bases. CDR3 length: 16 residues. Germline lookup yields CDR1 MDHEN and CDR2 SYDVKM. CDR3 region: CASSLSLYGDPYEQYF. The CDR3 bases are TGTGCCAGCAGTTTATCCCTCTACGGGGATCCTTACGAGCAGTACTTC.

There are a few counts of this clonotype. The chain recombines TRBV27 with TRBJ2-1, with D maybe TRBD1 (5 bases). The CDR3 runs to 13 residues. V lost 3 bases and J lost 4, with 7 bases in between. Germline V gene sequence: CDR1 MNHEY, CDR2 SMNVEV (reference sequence). This CDR3 reads CASSFNRYNEQFF. DNA of the CDR3: TGTGCCAGCAGTTTCAACAGGTACAATGAGCAGTTCTTC.

A few counts support this clonotype. The CDR3 DNA is TGTGCCAGCAGCTCTACGGGGGCAACCTACGAGCAGTACTTC. Translating gives CASSSTGATYEQYF. The genes are TRBV7-2 and TRBJ2-7; D could derive from TRBD1 or TRBD2 (6 bases each). This CDR3 has 14 residues. Trimming took 4 bases from V and 2 from J, leaving 12 bases between them. Germline-derived CDR1 and CDR2 are SGHTA and FQGNSA.

The V call is TRBV12-3 or TRBV12-4, the J call TRBJ2-7; perhaps D is TRBD1 or TRBD2 (5 bases each). V lost 5 bases, J lost 7 bases, and 18 bases lay in between. The CDR3 runs 14 residues. The CDR3 nucleotides are TGTGCCAGCAGTGTTCTCCGGGACCCTGGGGAGCAGTACTTC. Its translation is CASSVLRDPGEQYF.

Only a few counts were recorded for this clonotype. The chain employs TRBV9 and TRBJ2-3, with D perhaps TRBD1 (5 bases). The germline V and J ends were trimmed by 0 bases and 0 bases, with 11 bases remaining between them. Germline V gene data show CDR1 as SGDLS and CDR2 as YYNGEE. This CDR3 has 16 residues. CDR3 sequence reads: CASSVGIAGSTDTQYF. CDR3 nucleotides: TGTGCCAGCAGCGTAGGAATAGCAGGGAGCACAGATACGCAGTATTTT.

Written as DNA, the CDR3 is TGCGCCAGCAGCCAGGCACACAGGTACACAGATACGCAGTATTTT. It yields the protein CASSQAHRYTDTQYF. The chain carries TRBV4-1 and TRBJ2-3, with D tentatively TRBD1 (5 bases). This CDR3 contains 15 residues. Looked up from germline, CDR1 is MGHRA and CDR2 is YSYEKL. Trimming took off 3 bases at V and 2 bases at J, with 12 bases between the two ends.

The chain joins TRBV6-1 to TRBJ2-3; 8 nucleotides match TRBD1. The CDR3 runs to 14 residues. V was pared by 6 bases and J by 4 bases, with 6 bases of the junction left unmatched. CDR1 MNHNS and CDR2 SASEGT come from the germline V gene. The CDR3 bases are TGTGCCAGCAGCCACGGACAGGGACCAGATACGCAGTATTTT. Translating it yields CASSHGQGPDTQYF.

V is TRBV6-1 and J is TRBJ2-1, with 9 bases aligning to TRBD2. J gave up 8 bases and V 6 bases, and 17 bases lay outside the gene matches. CDR3 size: 17 residues. Per the germline V gene, CDR1 is MNHNS and CDR2 is SASEGT. CDR3 DNA sequence: TGTGCCAGCAGCCACTGGGAGCGGGGGGAGGCGGCGTATGAGCAGTTCTTC. It specifies CASSHWERGEAAYEQFF.

This clonotype has more than one count but fewer than ten. The chain joins TRBV19 to TRBJ2-5, with D uncertain. V was clipped by 4 bases and J by 5 bases, with 23 bases between them. From germline, CDR1 is LNHDA and CDR2 SQIVND (reference sequence). This CDR3 contains 17 residues. The DNA for the CDR3 is TGTGCCAGTAGTAATTTACCCCAGACACTACGCCAGGAGACCCAGTACTTC. Protein product: CASSNLPQTLRQETQYF. The whole variable domain, remainder taken from reference TRBV19 and TRBJ2-5, is DGGITQSPKYLFRKEGQNVTLSCEQNLNHDAMYWYRQDPGQGLRLIYYSQIVNDFQKGDIAEGYSVSREKKESFPLTVTSAQKNPTAFYLCASSNLPQTLRQETQYFGPGTRLLVL.

The rearrangement links TRBV24-1 to TRBJ2-3; D is ambiguous. Germline CDR1 reads KGHDR; CDR2 reads SFDVKD. With 9 bases removed from V and 2 bases from J, the gap between germline ends came to 11 bases. The CDR3 is 13 amino acids. Here the CDR3 reads CATHDGITDTQYF. The CDR3, as DNA: TGTGCCACCCACGACGGTATCACAGATACGCAGTATTTT.

This clonotype has more than one count but fewer than ten. This chain joins TRBV5-1 and TRBJ2-7, with D hard to call. The CDR3 runs to 13 residues. V was clipped by 0 bases and J by 7 bases, with 11 bases between them. In germline, CDR1 is SGHRS, CDR2 YFSETQ. The CDR3 protein is CASSLEVLGEQYF. DNA of the CDR3: TGCGCCAGCAGCTTGGAGGTACTCGGGGAGCAGTACTTC.

The V call is TRBV28, the J call TRBJ2-1; D is unclear. Germline lookup yields CDR1 MDHEN and CDR2 SYDVKM. There are 15 residues in the CDR3. Trimming shortened V by 3 bases and J by 6 bases, and 15 bases separated the two germline ends. CDR3 in DNA: TGTGCCAGCAGTTTTTACGGCCCTATGGGCAATGAGCAGTTCTTC. Protein: CASSFYGPMGNEQFF.

This rearrangement joins TRBV4-3 to TRBJ2-5; TRBD2 agrees at 9 bases. The V gene end was trimmed by 4 bases and the J gene end by 3 bases; junction bases not matched to a gene: 9. Germline CDR1 is LGHNA and CDR2 is YSLEER. The CDR3 has 16 residues. The CDR3 protein is CASSRRLAEREETQYF. CDR3 in DNA: TGCGCCAGCAGCCGCAGACTAGCGGAGAGGGAAGAGACCCAGTACTTC.

This clonotype showed up many times. The CDR3 DNA is TGTGCCACCAGTGATCGCGGGAGAACAGATACGCAGTATTTT. Translating gives CATSDRGRTDTQYF. This chain joins TRBV24-1 and TRBJ2-3; 7 nucleotides line up with TRBD2. Germline assignment: CDR1 KGHDR and CDR2 SFDVKD. V lost 3 bases to trimming and J lost 3 bases; unmatched junction nucleotides: 2. CDR3 length equals 14 residues.

In its sample, this clonotype was seen many times. The chain combines TRBV10-3 with TRBJ2-3, with D perhaps matching TRBD2 (6 bases). CDR3 length: 12 residues. V lost 8 bases, J lost 2 bases, and 8 bases lay in between. Looked up from germline, CDR1 is ENHRY and CDR2 is SYGVKD. CDR3: CAIGGNTDTQYF. Written as DNA, the CDR3 is TGTGCCATCGGGGGGAACACAGATACGCAGTATTTT.